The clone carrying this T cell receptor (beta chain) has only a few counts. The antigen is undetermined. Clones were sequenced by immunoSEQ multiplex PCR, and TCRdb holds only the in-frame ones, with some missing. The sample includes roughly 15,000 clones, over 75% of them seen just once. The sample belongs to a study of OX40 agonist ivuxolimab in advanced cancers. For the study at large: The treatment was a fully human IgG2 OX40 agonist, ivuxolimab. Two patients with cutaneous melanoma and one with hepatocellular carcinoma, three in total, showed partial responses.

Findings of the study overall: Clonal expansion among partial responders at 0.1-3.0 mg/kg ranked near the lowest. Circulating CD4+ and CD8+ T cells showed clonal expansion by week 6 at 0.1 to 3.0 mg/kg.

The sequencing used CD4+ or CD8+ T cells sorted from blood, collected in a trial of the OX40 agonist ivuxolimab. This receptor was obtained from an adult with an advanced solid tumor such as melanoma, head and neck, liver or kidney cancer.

DNA of the CDR3: TGTGCCACCAGCCCGGCGATAGCGGGAGGGGCGTACGAGCAGTACTTC. Its protein is CATSPAIAGGAYEQYF. This sequence joins TRBV15 and TRBJ2-7; TRBD2 matches 11 bases. The CDR3 has 16 amino acids. Trimming cost V 5 bases and J 4 bases; bases outside gene matches: 10. CDR1 is LNHNV, CDR2 YYDKDF, per germline (reference sequence).